This TCR beta chain derives from a study of shared clonotypes between healthy human individuals. The CDR3 runs 14 residues. V was pared by 1 base and J by 6 bases, with 12 bases between. CDR1 and CDR2 from the germline V gene are SGHRS and YFSETQ. DNA at 200 ng, tens of thousands of T cell genomes, went into sorted-subset replicate PCRs. TCRdb's copy holds only in-frame clones and misses some; the assay was immunoSEQ multiplex PCR. The data hold about 2.4 million clones, with more than 85% observed a single time. The source is a man between 18 and 35 years old in good health. Some clones in this sample may be carry-over from other donors' samples. This chain links TRBV5-1 with TRBJ2-3, with D perhaps TRBD2 (6 bases). The sequencing input was naive CD4+ T cells from PBMCs. Subset in this sample: CD45RA+ positively selected. This CDR3 reads CASSLLSSADTQYF. The DNA of the CDR3 is TGCGCCAGCAGCTTGCTTTCTAGCGCTGATACGCAGTATTTT.